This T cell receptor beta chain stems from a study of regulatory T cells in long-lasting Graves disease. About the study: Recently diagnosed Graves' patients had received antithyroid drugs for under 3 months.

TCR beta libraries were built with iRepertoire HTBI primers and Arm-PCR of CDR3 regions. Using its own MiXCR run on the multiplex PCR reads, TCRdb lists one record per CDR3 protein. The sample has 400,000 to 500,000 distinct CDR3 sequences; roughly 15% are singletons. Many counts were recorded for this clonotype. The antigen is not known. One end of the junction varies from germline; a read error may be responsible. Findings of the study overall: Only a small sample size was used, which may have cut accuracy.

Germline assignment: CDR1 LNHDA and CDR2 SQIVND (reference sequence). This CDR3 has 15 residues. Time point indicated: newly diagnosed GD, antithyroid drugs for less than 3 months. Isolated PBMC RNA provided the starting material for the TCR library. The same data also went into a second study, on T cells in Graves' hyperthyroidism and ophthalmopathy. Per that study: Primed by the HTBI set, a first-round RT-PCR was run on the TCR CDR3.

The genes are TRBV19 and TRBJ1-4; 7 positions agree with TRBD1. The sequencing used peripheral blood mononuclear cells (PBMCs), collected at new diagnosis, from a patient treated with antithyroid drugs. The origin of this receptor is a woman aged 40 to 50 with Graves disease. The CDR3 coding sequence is TGTGCCAGTAGTATATGGGGACAGCCTAATGAAAAACTGTTCTTT. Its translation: CASSIWGQPNEKLFF.